Given below is one TCR beta chain in context. Its antigen is unidentified. This record belongs to a study of post-analysis software for immune sequencing data. Study-level points and caveats: Compared with controls, patients had more of about 5 TRBV segments, including TRBV5-6, TRBV5-1 and TRBV20-1.

Germline CDR1 reads SNHLY; CDR2 reads FYNNEI. This CDR3 is 12 amino acids long. The V end lost 5 bases, the J end lost 2 bases, and 7 bases lay between the germline ends. Researchers reported that TCR beta cDNA libraries carried unique molecular identifiers. The authors obtained 540,000 or so cDNA molecules from approximately 1 to 10 million T cells. TCRdb re-called the PCR reads through MiXCR, storing one row per CDR3 protein. The top ten clones hold 4.6% of a sample with hundreds of thousands of distinct CDR3 sequences, 53% of them seen once. The origin of this receptor is a girl between 5 and 17 years old with multiple sclerosis. The chain carries TRBV2 and TRBJ2-7, with no clear D. Input material: blood. This CDR3 reads CASSMSTYEQYF. DNA for the CDR3: TGTGCCAGCAGTATGTCCACCTACGAGCAGTACTTC.